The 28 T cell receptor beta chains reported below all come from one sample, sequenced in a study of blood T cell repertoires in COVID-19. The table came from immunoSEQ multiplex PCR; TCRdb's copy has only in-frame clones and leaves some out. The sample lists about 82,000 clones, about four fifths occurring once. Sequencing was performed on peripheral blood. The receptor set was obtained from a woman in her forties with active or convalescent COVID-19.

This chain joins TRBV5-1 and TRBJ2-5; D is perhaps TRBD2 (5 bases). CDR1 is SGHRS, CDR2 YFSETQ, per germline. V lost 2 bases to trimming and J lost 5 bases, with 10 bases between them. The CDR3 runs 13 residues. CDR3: CASSLSPGETQYF. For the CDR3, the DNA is TGCGCCAGCAGCTTATCGCCGGGGGAGACCCAGTACTTC.

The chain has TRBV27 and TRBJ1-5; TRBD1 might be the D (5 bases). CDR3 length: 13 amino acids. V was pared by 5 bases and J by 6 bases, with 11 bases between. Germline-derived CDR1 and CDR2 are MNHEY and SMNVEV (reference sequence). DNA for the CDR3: TGTGCCAGCAGTACGCAGGGCGGTCAGCCCCAGCATTTT. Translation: CASSTQGGQPQHF.

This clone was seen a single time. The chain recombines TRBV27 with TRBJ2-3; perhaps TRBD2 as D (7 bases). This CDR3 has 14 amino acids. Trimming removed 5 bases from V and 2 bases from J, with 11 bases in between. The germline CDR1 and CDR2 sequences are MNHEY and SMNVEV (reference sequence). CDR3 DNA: TGTGCCAGCAGTGTTCGGGGGGCCACAGATACGCAGTATTTT. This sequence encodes CASSVRGATDTQYF.

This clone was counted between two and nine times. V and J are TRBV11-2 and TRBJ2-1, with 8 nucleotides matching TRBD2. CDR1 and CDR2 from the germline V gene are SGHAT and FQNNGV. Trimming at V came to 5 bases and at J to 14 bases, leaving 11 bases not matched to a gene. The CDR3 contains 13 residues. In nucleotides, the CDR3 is TGTGCCAGCAGCACGACTAGCGTCACGGCGGAGTTCTTC. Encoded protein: CASSTTSVTAEFF.

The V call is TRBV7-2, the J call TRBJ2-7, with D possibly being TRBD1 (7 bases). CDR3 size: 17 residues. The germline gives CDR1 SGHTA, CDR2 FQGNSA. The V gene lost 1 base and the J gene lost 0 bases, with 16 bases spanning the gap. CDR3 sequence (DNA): TGTGCCAGCAGCTTAGTTCCAGGGGGACTGTACTCCTACGAGCAGTACTTC. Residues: CASSLVPGGLYSYEQYF.

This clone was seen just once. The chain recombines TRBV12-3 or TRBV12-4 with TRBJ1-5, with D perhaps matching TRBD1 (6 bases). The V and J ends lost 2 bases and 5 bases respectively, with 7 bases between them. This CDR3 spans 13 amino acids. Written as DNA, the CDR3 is TGTGCCAGCAGTTTAAAGGGGGATCAGCCCCAGCATTTT. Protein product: CASSLKGDQPQHF.

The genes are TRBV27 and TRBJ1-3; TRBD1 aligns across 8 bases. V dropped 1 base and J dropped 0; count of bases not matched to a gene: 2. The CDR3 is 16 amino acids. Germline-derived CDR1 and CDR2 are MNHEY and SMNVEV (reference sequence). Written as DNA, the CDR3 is TGTGCCAGCAGTTTATTTGGACAGGGCTCTGGAAACACCATATATTTT. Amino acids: CASSLFGQGSGNTIYF.

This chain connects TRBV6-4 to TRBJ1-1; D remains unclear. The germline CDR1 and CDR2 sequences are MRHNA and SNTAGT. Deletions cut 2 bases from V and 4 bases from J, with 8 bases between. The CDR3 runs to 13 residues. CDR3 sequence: CASSDDFRTEAFF. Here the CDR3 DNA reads TGTGCCAGCAGTGACGACTTTCGCACTGAAGCTTTCTTT.

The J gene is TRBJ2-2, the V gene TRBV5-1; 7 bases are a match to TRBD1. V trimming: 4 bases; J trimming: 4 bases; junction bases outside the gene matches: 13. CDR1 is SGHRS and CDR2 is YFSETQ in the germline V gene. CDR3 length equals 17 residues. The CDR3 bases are TGCGCCAGCAGCCCCGTGTATGACAGGGATTCCACCGGGGAGCTGTTTTTT. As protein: CASSPVYDRDSTGELFF. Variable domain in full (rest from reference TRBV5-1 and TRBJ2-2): KAGVTQTPRYLIKTRGQQVTLSCSPISGHRSVSWYQQTPGQGLQFLFEYFSETQRNKGNFPGRFSGRQFSNSRSEMNVSTLELGDSALYLCASSPVYDRDSTGELFFGEGSRLTVL.

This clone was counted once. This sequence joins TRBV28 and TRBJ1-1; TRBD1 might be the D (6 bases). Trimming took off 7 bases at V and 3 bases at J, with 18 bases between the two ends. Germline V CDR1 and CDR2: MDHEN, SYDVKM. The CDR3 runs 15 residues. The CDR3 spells CASTAPQGWDTEAFF. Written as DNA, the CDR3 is TGTGCCAGCACAGCGCCACAGGGTTGGGACACTGAAGCTTTCTTT.

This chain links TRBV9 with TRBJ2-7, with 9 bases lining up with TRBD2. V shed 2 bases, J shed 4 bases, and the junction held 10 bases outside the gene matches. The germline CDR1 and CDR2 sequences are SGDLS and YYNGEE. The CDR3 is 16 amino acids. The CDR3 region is CASSVHFSGSRYEQYF. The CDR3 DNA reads TGTGCCAGCAGCGTCCACTTTAGCGGGAGTCGGTACGAGCAGTACTTC.

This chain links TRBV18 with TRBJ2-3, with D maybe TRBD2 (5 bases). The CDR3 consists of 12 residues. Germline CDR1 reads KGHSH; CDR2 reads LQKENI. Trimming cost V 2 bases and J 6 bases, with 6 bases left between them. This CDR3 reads CASSPTGDTQYF. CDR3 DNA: TGTGCCAGCTCACCAACGGGGGATACGCAGTATTTT.

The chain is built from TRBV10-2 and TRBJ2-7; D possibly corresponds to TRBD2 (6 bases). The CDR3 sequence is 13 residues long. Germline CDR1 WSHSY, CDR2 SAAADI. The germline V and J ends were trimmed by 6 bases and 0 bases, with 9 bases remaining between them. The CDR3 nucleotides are TGCGCCAGCAGGGCGGGACTCTCCTACGAGCAGTACTTC. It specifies CASRAGLSYEQYF.

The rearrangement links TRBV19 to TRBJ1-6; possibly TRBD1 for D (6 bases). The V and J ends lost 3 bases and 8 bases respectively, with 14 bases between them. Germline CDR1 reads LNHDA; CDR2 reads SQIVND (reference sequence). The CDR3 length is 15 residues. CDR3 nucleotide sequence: TGTGCCAGTAGTATTGGGGCAGGGGTTTATTCACCCCTCCACTTT. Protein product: CASSIGAGVYSPLHF.

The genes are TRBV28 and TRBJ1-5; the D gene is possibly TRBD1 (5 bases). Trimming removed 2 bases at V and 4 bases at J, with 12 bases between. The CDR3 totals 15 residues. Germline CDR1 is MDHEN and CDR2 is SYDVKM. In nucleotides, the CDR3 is TGTGCCAGCAGTTTAGGGGGGATTGGGAATCAGCCCCAGCATTTT. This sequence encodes CASSLGGIGNQPQHF.

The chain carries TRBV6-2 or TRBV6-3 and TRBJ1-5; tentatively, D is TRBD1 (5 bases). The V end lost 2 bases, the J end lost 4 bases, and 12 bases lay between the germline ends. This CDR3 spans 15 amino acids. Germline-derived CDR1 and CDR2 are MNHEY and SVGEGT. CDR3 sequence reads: CASSYKYRGNQPQHF. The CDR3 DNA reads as TGTGCCAGCAGTTACAAATATAGGGGAAATCAGCCCCAGCATTTT.

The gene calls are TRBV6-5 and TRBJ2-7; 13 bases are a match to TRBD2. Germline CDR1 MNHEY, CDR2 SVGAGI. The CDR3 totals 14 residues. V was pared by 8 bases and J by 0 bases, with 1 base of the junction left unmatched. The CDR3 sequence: CASGLAGASYEQYF. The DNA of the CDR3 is TGTGCCAGCGGACTAGCGGGAGCCTCCTACGAGCAGTACTTC.

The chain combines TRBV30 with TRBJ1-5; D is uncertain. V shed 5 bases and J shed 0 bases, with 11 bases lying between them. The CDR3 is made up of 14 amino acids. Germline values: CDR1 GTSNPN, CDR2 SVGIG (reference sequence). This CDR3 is CAWGPEGSNQPQHF. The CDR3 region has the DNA TGTGCCTGGGGACCCGAGGGTAGCAATCAGCCCCAGCATTTT.

CDR3 in DNA: TGTGCCAGAAGCTTGAATCCGAGCGGGGGGCTCCCTGTCTCCTACAATGAGCAGTTCTTC. This gives the protein CARSLNPSGGLPVSYNEQFF. The chain has TRBV5-3 and TRBJ2-1, with 9 positions matching TRBD2. TRBV5-3 is sorted into the ORF group, with uncertain function. Germline trimming cut 1 base from V and 0 bases from J; bases unmatched to any gene: 14. The CDR3 spans 20 residues.

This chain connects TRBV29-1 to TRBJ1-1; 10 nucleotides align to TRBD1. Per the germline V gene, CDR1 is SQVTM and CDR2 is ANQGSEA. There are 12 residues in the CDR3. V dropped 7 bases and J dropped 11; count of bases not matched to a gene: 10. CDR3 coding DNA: TGCAGCGCCGCTGGGACAGGGGTAAGGGCTTTCTTT. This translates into CSAAGTGVRAFF.

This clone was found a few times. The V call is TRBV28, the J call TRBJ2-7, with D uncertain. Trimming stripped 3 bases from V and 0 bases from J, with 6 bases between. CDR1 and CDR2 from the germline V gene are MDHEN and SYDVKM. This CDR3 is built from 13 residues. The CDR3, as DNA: TGTGCCAGCAGTTTCGAGAGCTCCTACGAGCAGTACTTC. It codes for CASSFESSYEQYF.

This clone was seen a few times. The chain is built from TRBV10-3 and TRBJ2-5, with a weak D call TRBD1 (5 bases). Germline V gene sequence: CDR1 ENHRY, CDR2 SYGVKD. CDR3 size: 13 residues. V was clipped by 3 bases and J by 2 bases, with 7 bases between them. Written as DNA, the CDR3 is TGTGCCATCAGTGAACAGGTTCAAGAGACCCAGTACTTC. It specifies CAISEQVQETQYF.

The CDR3 DNA reads as TGTGCCAGCAGCTCGTCCCCGGGACTAGCAAGCGGTACGCAGTATTTT. Amino acids: CASSSSPGLASGTQYF. V is TRBV7-9 and J is TRBJ2-3; TRBD2 matches at 9 bases. The V and J ends lost 4 bases and 8 bases, in that order; junction bases with no gene match: 13. Per the germline V gene, CDR1 is SEHNR and CDR2 is FQNEAQ (reference sequence). This CDR3 has 16 residues.

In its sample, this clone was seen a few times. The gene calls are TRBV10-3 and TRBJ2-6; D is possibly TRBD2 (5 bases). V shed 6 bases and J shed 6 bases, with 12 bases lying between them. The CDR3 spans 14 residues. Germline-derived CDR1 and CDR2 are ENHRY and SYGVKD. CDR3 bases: TGTGCCATCAGCCAGGTCCGGGAGGCCAACGTCCTGACTTTC. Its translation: CAISQVREANVLTF.

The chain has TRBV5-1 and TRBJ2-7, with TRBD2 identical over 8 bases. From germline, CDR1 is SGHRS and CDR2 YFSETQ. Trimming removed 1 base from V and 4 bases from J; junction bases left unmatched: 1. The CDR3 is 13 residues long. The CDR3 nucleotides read TGCGCCAGCAGCTTGTTAGCGGGGTACGAGCAGTACTTC. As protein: CASSLLAGYEQYF.

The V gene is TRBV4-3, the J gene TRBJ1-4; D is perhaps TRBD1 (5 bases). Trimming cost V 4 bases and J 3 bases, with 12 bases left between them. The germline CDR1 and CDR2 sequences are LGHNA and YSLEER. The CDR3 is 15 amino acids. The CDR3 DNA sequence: TGCGCCAGCAGCCCACGCGGGGACGCTAATGAAAAACTGTTTTTT. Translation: CASSPRGDANEKLFF.

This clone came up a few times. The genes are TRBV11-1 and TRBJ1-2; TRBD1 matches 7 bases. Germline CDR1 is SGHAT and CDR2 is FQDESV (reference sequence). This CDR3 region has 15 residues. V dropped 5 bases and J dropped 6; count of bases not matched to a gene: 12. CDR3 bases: TGTGCCAGCAGCCCGAACCCCCGACAGGGACATGGCTACACCTTC. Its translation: CASSPNPRQGHGYTF.

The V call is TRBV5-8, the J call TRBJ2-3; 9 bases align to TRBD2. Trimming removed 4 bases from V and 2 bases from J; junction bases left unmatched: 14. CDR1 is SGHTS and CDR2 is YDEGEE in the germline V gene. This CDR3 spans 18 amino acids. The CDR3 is CASSDGGGSGGLTDTQYF. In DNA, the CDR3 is TGTGCCAGCAGCGACGGCGGGGGTAGCGGGGGCCTCACAGATACGCAGTATTTT.